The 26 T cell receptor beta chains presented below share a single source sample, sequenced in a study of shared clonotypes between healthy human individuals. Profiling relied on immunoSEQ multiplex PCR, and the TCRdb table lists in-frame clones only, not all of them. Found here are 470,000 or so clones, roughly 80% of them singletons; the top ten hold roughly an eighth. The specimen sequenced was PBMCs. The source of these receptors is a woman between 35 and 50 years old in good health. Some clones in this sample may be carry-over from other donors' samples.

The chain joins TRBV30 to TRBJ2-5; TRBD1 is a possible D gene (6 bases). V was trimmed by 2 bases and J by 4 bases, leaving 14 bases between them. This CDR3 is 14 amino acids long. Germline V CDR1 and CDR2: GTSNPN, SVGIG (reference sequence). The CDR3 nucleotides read TGTGCCTGGAGTAGGGGGAGCACCCCAGAGACCCAGTACTTC. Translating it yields CAWSRGSTPETQYF.

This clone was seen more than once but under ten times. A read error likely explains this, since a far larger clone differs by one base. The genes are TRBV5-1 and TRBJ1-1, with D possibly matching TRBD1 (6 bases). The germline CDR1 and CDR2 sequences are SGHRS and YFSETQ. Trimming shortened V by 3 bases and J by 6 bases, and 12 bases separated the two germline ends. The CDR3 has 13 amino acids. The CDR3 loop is CASSWDTRAEAFF. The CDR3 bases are TGCGCCAGCAGCTGGGACACTAGGGCTGAAGCTTTCTTT.

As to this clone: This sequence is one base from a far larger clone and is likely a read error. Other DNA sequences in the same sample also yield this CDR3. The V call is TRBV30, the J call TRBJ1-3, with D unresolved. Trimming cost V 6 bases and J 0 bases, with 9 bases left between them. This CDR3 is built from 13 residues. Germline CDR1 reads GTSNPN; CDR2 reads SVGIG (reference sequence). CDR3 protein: CACHRGSGNTIYF. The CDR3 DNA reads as TGTGCCTGCCACCGCGGCTCTGGAAACACCATATATTTT. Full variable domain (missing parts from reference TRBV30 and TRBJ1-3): SQTIHQWPATLVQPVGSPLSLECTVEGTSNPNLYWYRQAAGRGLQLLFYSVGIGQISSEVPQNLSASRPQDRQFILSSKKLLLSDSGFYLCACHRGSGNTIYFGEGSWLTVV.

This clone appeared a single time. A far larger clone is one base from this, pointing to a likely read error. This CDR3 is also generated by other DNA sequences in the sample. The CDR3: CASTGQGGTEAFF. The CDR3 bases are TGTGCCAGTACCGGGCAGGGCGGCACTGAAGCTTTCTTT. The rearrangement uses TRBV19 and TRBJ1-1; maybe TRBD1 (5 bases). The CDR3 contains 13 residues. Per germline, CDR1 LNHDA and CDR2 SQIVND (reference sequence). Trimming stripped 7 bases from V and 4 bases from J, with 13 bases between. The full variable domain, completed using reference TRBV19 and TRBJ1-1, is DGGITQSPKYLFRKEGQNVTLSCEQNLNHDAMYWYRQDPGQGLRLIYYSQIVNDFQKGDIAEGYSVSREKKESFPLTVTSAQKNPTAFYLCASTGQGGTEAFFGQGTRLTVV.

The CDR3 nucleotides are TGTGCCAGCAGTTTATTTTCCCAGGGCGCCTCGCGAGACACTGAAGCTTTCTTT. This sequence encodes CASSLFSQGASRDTEAFF. The chain is built from TRBV27 and TRBJ1-1; possibly TRBD1 for D (5 bases). CDR1 is MNHEY, CDR2 SMNVEV, per germline (reference sequence). The ends were cut back, 1 base at V and 3 bases at J, with 21 bases in the middle. This CDR3 is 18 amino acids long.

Here the CDR3 reads CASSEGGWGGRLDEQYF. In DNA, the CDR3 is TGTGCCAGCAGTGAAGGCGGCTGGGGGGGGCGTTTGGACGAGCAGTACTTC. This sequence joins TRBV25-1 and TRBJ2-7; maybe TRBD2 (7 bases). V shed 2 bases and J shed 5 bases, with 22 bases lying between them. This CDR3 has 17 residues. CDR1 is MGHDK and CDR2 is SYGVNS in the germline V gene.

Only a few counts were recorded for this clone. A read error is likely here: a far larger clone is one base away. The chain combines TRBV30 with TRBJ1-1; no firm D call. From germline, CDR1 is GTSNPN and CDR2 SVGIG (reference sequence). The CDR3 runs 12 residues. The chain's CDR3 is CAWSLPVSKALF. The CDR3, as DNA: TGTGCCTGGAGTCTCCCTGTGTCGAAAGCTCTCTTT.

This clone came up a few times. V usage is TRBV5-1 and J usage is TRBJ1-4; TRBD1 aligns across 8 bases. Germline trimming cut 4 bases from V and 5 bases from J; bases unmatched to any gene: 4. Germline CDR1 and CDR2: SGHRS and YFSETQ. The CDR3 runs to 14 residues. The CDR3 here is CASSQGQDNEKLFF. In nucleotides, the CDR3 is TGCGCCAGCAGCCAGGGACAGGACAATGAAAAACTGTTTTTT. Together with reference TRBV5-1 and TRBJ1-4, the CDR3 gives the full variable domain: KAGVTQTPRYLIKTRGQQVTLSCSPISGHRSVSWYQQTPGQGLQFLFEYFSETQRNKGNFPGRFSGRQFSNSRSEMNVSTLELGDSALYLCASSQGQDNEKLFFGSGTQLSVL.

In DNA, the CDR3 is TGTGCCAGCAGCCAACAGGGAGCTAATGAAAAACTGTTTTTT. This translates into CASSQQGANEKLFF. This rearrangement joins TRBV7-9 to TRBJ1-4; maybe TRBD1 (6 bases). Per the germline V gene, CDR1 is SEHNR and CDR2 is FQNEAQ (reference sequence). With 5 bases removed from V and 3 bases from J, the gap between germline ends came to 10 bases. CDR3 length equals 14 residues. Drawing the rest from reference TRBV7-9 and TRBJ1-4, the complete variable domain is DTGVSQNPRHKITKRGQNVTFRCDPISEHNRLYWYRQTLGQGPEFLTYFQNEAQLEKSRLLSDRFSAERPKGSFSTLEIQRTEQGDSAMYLCASSQQGANEKLFFGSGTQLSVL.

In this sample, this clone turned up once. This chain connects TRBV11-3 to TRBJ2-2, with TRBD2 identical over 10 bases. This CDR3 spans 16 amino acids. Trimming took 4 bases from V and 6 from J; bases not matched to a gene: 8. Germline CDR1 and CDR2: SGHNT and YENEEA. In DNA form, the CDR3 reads TGTGCCAGCAGCTCGGGACTAGCGAACTCCCCCGGGGAGCTGTTTTTT. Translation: CASSSGLANSPGELFF.

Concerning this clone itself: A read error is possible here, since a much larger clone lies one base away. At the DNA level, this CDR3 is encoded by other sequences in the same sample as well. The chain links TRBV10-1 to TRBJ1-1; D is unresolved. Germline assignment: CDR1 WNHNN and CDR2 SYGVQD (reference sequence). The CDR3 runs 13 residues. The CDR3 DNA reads TGCGCCAGCAGTCGGGGTGTCAGTACTGAGGCTTTCTTT. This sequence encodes CASSRGVSTEAFF.

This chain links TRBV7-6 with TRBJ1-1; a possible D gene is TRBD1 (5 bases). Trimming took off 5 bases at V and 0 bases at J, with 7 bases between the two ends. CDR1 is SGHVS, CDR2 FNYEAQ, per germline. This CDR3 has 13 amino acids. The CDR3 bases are TGTGCCAGCAGCCCACAGGTGAACACTGAAGCTTTCTTT. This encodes CASSPQVNTEAFF. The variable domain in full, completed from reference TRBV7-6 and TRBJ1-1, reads GAGVSQSPRYKVTKRGQDVALRCDPISGHVSLYWYRQALGQGPEFLTYFNYEAQQDKSGLPNDRFSAERPEGSISTLTIQRTEQRDSAMYRCASSPQVNTEAFFGQGTRLTVV.

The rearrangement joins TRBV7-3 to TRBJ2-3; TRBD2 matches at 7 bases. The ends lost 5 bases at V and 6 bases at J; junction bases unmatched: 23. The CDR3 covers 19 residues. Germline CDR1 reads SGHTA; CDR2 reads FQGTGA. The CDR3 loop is CASSPIIASGISDLDTQYF. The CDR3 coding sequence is TGTGCCAGCAGCCCGATTATTGCGAGCGGGATAAGCGATTTGGATACGCAGTATTTT.

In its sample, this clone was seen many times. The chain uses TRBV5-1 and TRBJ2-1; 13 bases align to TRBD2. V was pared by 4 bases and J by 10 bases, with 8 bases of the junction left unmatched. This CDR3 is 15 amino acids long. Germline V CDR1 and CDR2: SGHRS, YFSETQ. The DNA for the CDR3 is TGCGCCAGCAGCCCCTGGACTAGCGGGAGAGGAGAGCAGTTCTTC. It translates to CASSPWTSGRGEQFF. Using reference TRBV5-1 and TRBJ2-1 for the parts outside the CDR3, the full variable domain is KAGVTQTPRYLIKTRGQQVTLSCSPISGHRSVSWYQQTPGQGLQFLFEYFSETQRNKGNFPGRFSGRQFSNSRSEMNVSTLELGDSALYLCASSPWTSGRGEQFFGPGTRLTVL.

For the CDR3, the DNA is TGTGCCAGCAGCGTCAGCCCCCGGGGGACAGATACGCAGTATTTT. Its translation: CASSVSPRGTDTQYF. The chain uses TRBV9 and TRBJ2-3, with a weak D call TRBD2 (6 bases). This CDR3 is built from 15 residues. Trimming removed 2 bases from V and 3 bases from J, with 13 bases in between. CDR1 SGDLS and CDR2 YYNGEE come from the germline V gene. Drawing the rest from reference TRBV9 and TRBJ2-3, the complete variable domain is DSGVTQTPKHLITATGQRVTLRCSPRSGDLSVYWYQQSLDQGLQFLIQYYNGEERAKGNILERFSAQQFPDLHSELNLSSLELGDSALYFCASSVSPRGTDTQYFGPGTRLTVL.

The CDR3 protein is CASSTGTVDNQPQHF. Here the CDR3 DNA reads TGTGCCAGTTCTACGGGGACGGTAGACAATCAGCCCCAGCATTTT. The genes are TRBV18 and TRBJ1-5; D may be TRBD1 (5 bases). V lost 9 bases, J lost 3 bases, and 18 bases lay in between. The CDR3 sequence is 15 residues long. Germline CDR1 and CDR2: KGHSH and LQKENI.

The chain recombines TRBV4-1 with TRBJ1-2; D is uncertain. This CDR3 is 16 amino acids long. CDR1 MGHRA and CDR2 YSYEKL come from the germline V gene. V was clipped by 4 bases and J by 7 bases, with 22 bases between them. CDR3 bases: TGCGCCAGCAGCCGTTACCTCGGACTCCGAGAGGGTGGCTACACCTTC. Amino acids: CASSRYLGLREGGYTF.

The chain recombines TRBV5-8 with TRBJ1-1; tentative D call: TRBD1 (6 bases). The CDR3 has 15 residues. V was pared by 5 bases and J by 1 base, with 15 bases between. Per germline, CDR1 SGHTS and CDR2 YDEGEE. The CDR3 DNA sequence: TGTGCCAGCAGTAAACGCGGGGGCTCGAACACTGAAGCTTTCTTT. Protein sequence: CASSKRGGSNTEAFF.

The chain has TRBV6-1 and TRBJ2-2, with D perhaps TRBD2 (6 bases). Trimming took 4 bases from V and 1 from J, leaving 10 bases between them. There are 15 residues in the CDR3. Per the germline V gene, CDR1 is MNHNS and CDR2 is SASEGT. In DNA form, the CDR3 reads TGTGCCAGCAGTGCTAGGGGAGGGAACACCGGGGAGCTGTTTTTT. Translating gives CASSARGGNTGELFF.

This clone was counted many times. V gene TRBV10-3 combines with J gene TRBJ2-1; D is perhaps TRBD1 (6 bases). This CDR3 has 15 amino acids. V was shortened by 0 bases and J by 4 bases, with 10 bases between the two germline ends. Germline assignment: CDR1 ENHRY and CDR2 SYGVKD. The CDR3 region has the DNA TGTGCCATCAGTGAGTCGTGGCAGGGGTACAATGAGCAGTTCTTC. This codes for CAISESWQGYNEQFF.

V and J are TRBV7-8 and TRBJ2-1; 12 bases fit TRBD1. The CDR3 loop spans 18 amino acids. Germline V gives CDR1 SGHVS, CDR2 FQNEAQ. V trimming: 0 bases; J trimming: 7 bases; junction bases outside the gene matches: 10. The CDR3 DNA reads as TGTGCCAGCAGCTTAGCCACTCCGTGGGACAGGGGGCGAAATGAGCAGTTCTTC. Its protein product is CASSLATPWDRGRNEQFF.

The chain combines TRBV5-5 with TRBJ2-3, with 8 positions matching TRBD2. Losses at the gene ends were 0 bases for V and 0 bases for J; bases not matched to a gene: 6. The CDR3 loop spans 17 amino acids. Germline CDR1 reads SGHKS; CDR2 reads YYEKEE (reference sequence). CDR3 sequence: CASSLGFGGGSTDTQYF. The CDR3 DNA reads TGTGCCAGCAGCTTGGGATTCGGCGGGGGGAGCACAGATACGCAGTATTTT.

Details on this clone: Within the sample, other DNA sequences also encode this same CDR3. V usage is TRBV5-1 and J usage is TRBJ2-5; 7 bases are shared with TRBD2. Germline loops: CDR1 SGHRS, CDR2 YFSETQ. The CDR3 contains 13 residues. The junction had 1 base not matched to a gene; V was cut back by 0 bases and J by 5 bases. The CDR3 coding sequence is TGCGCCAGCAGCTTGGGCGGGGGTGAGACCCAGTACTTC. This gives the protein CASSLGGGETQYF.

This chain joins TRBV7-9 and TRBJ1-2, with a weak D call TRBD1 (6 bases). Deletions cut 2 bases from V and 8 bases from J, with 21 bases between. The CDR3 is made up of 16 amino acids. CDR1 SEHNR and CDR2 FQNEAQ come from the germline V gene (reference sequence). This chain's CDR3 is CASSLPRDTGLSGYTF. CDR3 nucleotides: TGTGCCAGCAGCTTACCAAGGGACACGGGGCTTTCGGGCTACACCTTC.

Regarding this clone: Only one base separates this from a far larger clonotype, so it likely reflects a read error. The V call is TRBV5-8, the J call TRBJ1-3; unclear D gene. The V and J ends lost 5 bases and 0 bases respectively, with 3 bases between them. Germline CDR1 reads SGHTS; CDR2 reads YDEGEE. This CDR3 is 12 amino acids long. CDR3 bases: TGTGCCAGCAGTCTCTCTGGAAACACCATATATTTT. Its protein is CASSLSGNTIYF. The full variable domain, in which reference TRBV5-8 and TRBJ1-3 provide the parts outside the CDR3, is EAGVTQSPTHLIKTRGQQATLRCSPISGHTSVYWYQQALGLGLQFLLWYDEGEERNRGNFPPRFSGRQFPNYSSELNVNALELEDSALYLCASSLSGNTIYFGEGSWLTVV.

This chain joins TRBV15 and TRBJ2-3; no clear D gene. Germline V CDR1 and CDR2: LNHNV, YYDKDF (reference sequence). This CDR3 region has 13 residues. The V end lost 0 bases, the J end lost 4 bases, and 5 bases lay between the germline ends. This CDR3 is CATSRDLADTQYF. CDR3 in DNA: TGTGCCACCAGCAGAGATTTAGCAGATACGCAGTATTTT.